These 5 T cell receptor beta chains were sequenced from one sample in a study of persistence of HIV-infected CD4 T cells (dated by TCRdb to the early 2020s). Antigens of these TCRs are unknown. What this sample's treatment or condition label stands for: suppressive antiretroviral therapy. A pool of overlapping HIV-1 Gag 15-mer peptides, at roughly 1 ug per peptide per mL, was used to stimulate the cells. Memory CD4+ T cells that did not respond, being CD40L-negative, CD69-negative and CD45RO-high, were sorted as memory populations depleted of antigen-responding cells. TCRbeta repertoires were sequenced from genomic DNA with the immunoSEQ hsTCRB assay version 4 in survey mode. The clones in this table, taken by TCRdb from immuneACCESS, are in-frame only. Not every clone is retained; where verified, under half of the shortfall comes from an unresolved V gene, and the cause of the rest is unknown. This sample is represented by just over 40,000 clones; more than 75% of them were singletons. More than 13% of the sample comes from the top ten.

The starting material was CD4+ T cells sorted from PBMCs after roughly 18-hour stimulation, obtained from a patient who received antiretroviral therapy. This specimen's cell subset or site label, per the study, means: CD40L-CD69- CD45RO-high memory CD4 T cells not responding to Gag peptides. The source of these receptors is an adult man with HIV who was CMV-seropositive.

This sequence joins TRBV7-2 and TRBJ1-1; the D is unclear. Trimming cost V 2 bases and J 7 bases, with 8 bases left between them. Germline values: CDR1 SGHTA, CDR2 FQGNSA. There are 12 residues in the CDR3. The CDR3 region is CASSLSLYEAFF. The DNA of the CDR3 is TGTGCCAGCAGCTTAAGTCTGTATGAAGCTTTCTTT. The variable domain in full, completed from reference TRBV7-2 and TRBJ1-1, reads GAGVSQSPSNKVTEKGKDVELRCDPISGHTALYWYRQSLGQGLEFLIYFQGNSAPDKSGLPSDRFSAERTGGSVSTLTIQRTQQEDSAVYLCASSLSLYEAFFGQGTRLTVV.

The chain employs TRBV9 and TRBJ1-1; tentative D call: TRBD1 (5 bases). V was cut by 0 bases and J by 1 base, with 7 bases left in between. The CDR3 spans 14 residues. The germline V gene encodes CDR1 SGDLS and CDR2 YYNGEE. CDR3 DNA: TGTGCCAGCAGCGTAGATGGGACGAACACTGAAGCTTTCTTT. It specifies CASSVDGTNTEAFF.

DNA of the CDR3: TGCGCCAGCAGCTCCGGTGTATATAACCTTGGGCAGTACTTC. As protein: CASSSGVYNLGQYF. This chain links TRBV5-1 with TRBJ2-7; D not resolved. This CDR3 region has 14 residues. Germline values: CDR1 SGHRS, CDR2 YFSETQ. Trimming took 3 bases from V and 9 from J, leaving 19 bases between them.

The gene calls are TRBV3-1 (or the pseudogene TRBV3-2) and TRBJ2-5; 8 nucleotides align to TRBD2. Germline V CDR1 and CDR2: LGHDT, YNNKEL (reference sequence). CDR3 size: 16 residues. V lost 0 bases, J lost 5 bases, and 8 bases stayed unmatched. The CDR3 DNA reads as TGTGCCAGCAGCCAAGATCTCCGGGGGGGAGGTGAGACCCAGTACTTC. This translates into CASSQDLRGGGETQYF.

The gene calls are TRBV19 and TRBJ1-2; tentative D call: TRBD1 (6 bases). V gave up 5 bases and J gave up 9 bases, with 13 bases separating them. Germline values: CDR1 LNHDA, CDR2 SQIVND (reference sequence). There are 12 residues in the CDR3. The CDR3 nucleotides are TGTGCCAGTAGTGCCCGACAGGCCAGCTACACCTTC. It codes for CASSARQASYTF.